This TCR beta chain was profiled in a study of blood T cell repertoires in COVID-19. Study-level background: The analysed material was cDNA or gDNA that came from T cells, B-cell-depleted T cells, or PBMCs.

In the authors' methods: Estimation of nucleated cell counts was performed using reference gene primer amplification. Measured with immunoSEQ multiplex PCR; TCRdb has only the in-frame clones, and not every one. The V and J calls and clone size were taken over from that table, and D and trimming were inferred from the DNA. The sample shows fewer than 200,000 clones, more than 75% of them seen only once. V lost 4 bases, J lost 0 bases, and 6 bases stayed unmatched. The CDR3 has 16 amino acids. The V gene's germline CDR1 is LGHDT and CDR2 YNNKEL (reference sequence). What was sequenced was peripheral blood. The V gene is TRBV3-1 (or the pseudogene TRBV3-2), the J gene TRBJ2-7, with 10 bases fitting TRBD2. The clonotype comes from a man aged 50-59 years who had recovered from COVID-19. Here the CDR3 DNA reads TGTGCCAGCAGCCCTCGGACTAGCGGAAGCTCCTACGAGCAGTACTTC. Residues: CASSPRTSGSSYEQYF.